This T cell receptor beta chain was sequenced during a study of Ad26.COV2.S vaccination and SARS-CoV-2 variants. Across the study: Recipients of Ad26.COV2.S got it intramuscularly, once or twice 56 days apart. Points from the study as a whole: Recipients given vaccine exceeded placebo recipients in spike-specific TCR breadth.

This table comes from immunoSEQ multiplex PCR, and its TCRdb copy is limited to in-frame clones, with some not included. The table includes just over 350,000 clones, 85% detected once. To note about this clone: The target antigen is unknown.

This sample's treatment: 15 to 20 received Ad26.COV2.S at low or high dose, single or two shots; 5 received placebo; per-sample allocation not given. Samples came from day 63 after the first vaccine or placebo injection. Donation came from an adult in Boston who was aged 18-55 years. The CDR3 runs 18 residues. V gave up 2 bases and J gave up 1 base, with 18 bases separating them. From germline, CDR1 is LGHNT and CDR2 FRNRAP. This chain uses TRBV12-5 with TRBJ1-5; a possible D gene is TRBD1 (5 bases). The sample in question was peripheral blood, obtained in a trial of Ad26.COV2.S vaccine versus placebo. This sequence originates from a person aged 18-60 years who received the Ad26.COV2.S COVID-19 vaccine or a placebo. The DNA of the CDR3 is TGTGCTAGTGGTTTGTTCGGACAAACTACGGGGAGCAATCAGCCCCAGCATTTT. It translates to CASGLFGQTTGSNQPQHF.